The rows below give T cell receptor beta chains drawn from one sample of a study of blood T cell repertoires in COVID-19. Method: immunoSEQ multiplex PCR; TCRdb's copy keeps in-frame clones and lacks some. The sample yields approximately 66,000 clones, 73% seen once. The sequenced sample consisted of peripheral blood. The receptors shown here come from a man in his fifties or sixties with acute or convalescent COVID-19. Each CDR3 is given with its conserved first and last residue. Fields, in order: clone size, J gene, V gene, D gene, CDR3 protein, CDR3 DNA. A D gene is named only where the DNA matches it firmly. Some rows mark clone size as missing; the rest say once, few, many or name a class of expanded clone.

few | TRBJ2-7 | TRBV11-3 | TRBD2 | CASSLGGTGGYEQYF | TGTGCCAGCAGCTTGGGAGGGACTGGGGGCTACGAGCAGTACTTC
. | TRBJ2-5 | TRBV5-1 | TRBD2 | CASSLGTSGETQYF | TGCGCCAGCAGCTTAGGGACTAGCGGGGAGACCCAGTACTTC
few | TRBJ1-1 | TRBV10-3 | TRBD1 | CAISDFRTGGADEAFF | TGTGCCATCAGTGATTTCAGGACAGGGGGCGCGGATGAAGCTTTCTTT
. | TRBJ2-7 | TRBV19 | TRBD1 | CASSRTGQVYEQYF | TGTGCCAGTAGTAGGACAGGGCAGGTCTACGAGCAGTACTTC
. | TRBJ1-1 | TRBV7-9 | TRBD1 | CASSLGPGGRSTEAFF | TGTGCCAGCAGCTTAGGCCCAGGGGGAAGGTCCACTGAAGCTTTCTTT
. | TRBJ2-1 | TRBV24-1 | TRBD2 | CATSDLASGGSYNEQFF | TGTGCCACCAGTGATTTGGCTAGCGGGGGTTCTTACAATGAGCAGTTCTTC
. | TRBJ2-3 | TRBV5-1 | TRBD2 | CASSGGLADLTDTQYF | TGCGCCAGCAGCGGGGGACTAGCGGACCTCACAGATACGCAGTATTTT
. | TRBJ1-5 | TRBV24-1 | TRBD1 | CATSDTGTGGGQPQHF | TGTGCCACCAGTGATACCGGGACAGGGGGAGGTCAGCCCCAGCATTTT
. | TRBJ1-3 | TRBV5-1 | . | CASSLQGVRGNTIYF | TGCGCCAGCAGCCTACAGGGAGTAAGAGGAAACACCATATATTTT
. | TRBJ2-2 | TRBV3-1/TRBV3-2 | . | CASSQDDRRKDTGELFF | TGTGCCAGCAGCCAAGATGACAGGAGGAAGGACACCGGGGAGCTGTTTTTT
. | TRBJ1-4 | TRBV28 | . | CASSSPGRREKLFF | TGTGCCAGCAGTTCCCCAGGGCGGCGGGAAAAACTGTTTTTT
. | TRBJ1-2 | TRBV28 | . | CASSSTDGDRLFFAGYTF | TGTGCCAGCAGTTCTACTGACGGAGACAGGCTCTTTTTTGCTGGCTACACCTTC
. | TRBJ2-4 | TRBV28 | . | CASWGPASQQGGAKNIQYF | TGTGCCAGCTGGGGTCCCGCAAGTCAACAGGGTGGAGCCAAAAACATTCAGTACTTC
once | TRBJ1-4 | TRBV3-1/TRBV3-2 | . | CASSPVGVEKLFF | TGTGCCAGCAGCCCAGTCGGGGTTGAAAAACTGTTTTTT
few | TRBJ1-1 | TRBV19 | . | CASSISNGNTEAFF | TGTGCCAGTAGTATTTCTAACGGGAACACTGAAGCTTTCTTT
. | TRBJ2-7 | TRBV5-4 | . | CASSRTTIQGLGSYEQYF | TGTGCCAGCAGCCGTACGACTATTCAGGGGCTGGGCTCCTACGAGCAGTACTTC
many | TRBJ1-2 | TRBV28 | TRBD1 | CASSPQRTGGTYGYTF | TGTGCCAGCAGTCCCCAAAGGACAGGGGGGACTTATGGCTACACCTTC
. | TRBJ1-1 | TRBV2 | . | CASRQQGNTEAFF | TGTGCCAGCAGACAACAGGGGAACACTGAAGCTTTCTTT
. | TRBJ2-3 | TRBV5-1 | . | CASRNRVETADTQYF | TGCGCCAGCAGGAACAGGGTTGAGACGGCAGATACGCAGTATTTT
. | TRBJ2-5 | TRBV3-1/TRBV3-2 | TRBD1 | CASSHRTGGEETQYF | TGTGCCAGCAGTCACCGGACAGGTGGCGAAGAGACCCAGTACTTC
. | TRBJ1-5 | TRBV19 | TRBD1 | CASSMGQGPRVNQPQHF | TGTGCCAGTAGCATGGGACAGGGGCCGCGTGTGAATCAGCCCCAGCATTTT